This TCR beta chain came from a study of neurological immune-mediated disorders. This clonotype was seen many times. The V and J ends lost 6 bases and 5 bases respectively, with 7 bases between them. CDR3 length: 12 amino acids. MiXCR, run by TCRdb on the 5' RACE reads, gives a single entry per CDR3 protein. The sample carries tens of thousands of distinct CDR3 sequences, 3% to 4% recorded once. Sequenced material: PBMCs. The sequence was obtained from a woman aged 50 to 65 with multiple sclerosis. The V and J genes are TRBV12-3 or TRBV12-4 and TRBJ2-2; the D is unclear. The CDR3 region has the DNA TGTGCCAGCAGCAGCAGGACCGGGGAGCTGTTTTTT. The encoded protein is CASSSRTGELFF.